This TCR beta chain was recorded in a study of blood T cell repertoires in COVID-19. The table came from immunoSEQ multiplex PCR; TCRdb's copy has only in-frame clones and leaves some out. Among a few hundred thousand clones, around 83% were seen once, and the ten largest hold roughly 1.3%. The V gene end was trimmed by 0 bases and the J gene end by 2 bases; junction bases not matched to a gene: 3. CDR1 LNHNV and CDR2 YYDKDF come from the germline V gene (reference sequence). The CDR3 covers 17 residues. The chain links TRBV15 to TRBJ1-5; TRBD1 aligns across 11 bases. Source material: PBMCs or T cells enriched from blood (not recorded which). The origin of this receptor is a woman in her 40s with acute COVID-19. The CDR3 region is CATSRDLGQGGNQPQHF. CDR3 bases: TGTGCCACCAGCAGAGATTTGGGACAGGGGGGCAATCAGCCCCAGCATTTT.